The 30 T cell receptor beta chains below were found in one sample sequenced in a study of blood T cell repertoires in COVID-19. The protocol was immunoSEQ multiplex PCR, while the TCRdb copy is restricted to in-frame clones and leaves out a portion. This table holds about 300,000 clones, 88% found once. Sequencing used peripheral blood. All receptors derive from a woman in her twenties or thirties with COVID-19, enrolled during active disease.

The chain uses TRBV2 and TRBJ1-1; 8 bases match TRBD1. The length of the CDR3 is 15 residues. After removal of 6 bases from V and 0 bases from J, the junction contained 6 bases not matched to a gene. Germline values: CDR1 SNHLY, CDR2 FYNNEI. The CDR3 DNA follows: TGTGCCAGCAGCAGGACAGGGCCAATGAACACTGAAGCTTTCTTT. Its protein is CASSRTGPMNTEAFF.

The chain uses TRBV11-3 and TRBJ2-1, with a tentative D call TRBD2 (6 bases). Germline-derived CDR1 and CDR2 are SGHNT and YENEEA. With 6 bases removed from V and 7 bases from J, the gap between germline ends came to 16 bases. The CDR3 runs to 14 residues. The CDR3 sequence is CASSLKTSQNEQFF. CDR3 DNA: TGTGCCAGCAGTCTAAAAACTAGCCAGAATGAGCAGTTCTTC. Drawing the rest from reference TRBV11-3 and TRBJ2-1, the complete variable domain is EAGVVQSPRYKIIEKKQPVAFWCNPISGHNTLYWYLQNLGQGPELLIRYENEEAVDDSQLPKDRFSAERLKGVDSTLKIQPAELGDSAVYLCASSLKTSQNEQFFGPGTRLTVL.

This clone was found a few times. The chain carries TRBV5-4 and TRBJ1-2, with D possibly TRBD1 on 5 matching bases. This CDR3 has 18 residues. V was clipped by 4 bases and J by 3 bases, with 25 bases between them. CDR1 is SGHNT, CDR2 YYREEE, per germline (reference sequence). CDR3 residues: CASSHPNLLAGNYYGYTF. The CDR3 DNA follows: TGTGCCAGCAGCCACCCGAATCTCTTGGCAGGGAATTACTATGGCTACACCTTC. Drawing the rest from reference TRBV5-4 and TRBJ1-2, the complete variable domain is ETGVTQSPTHLIKTRGQQVTLRCSSQSGHNTVSWYQQALGQGPQFIFQYYREEENGRGNFPPRFSGLQFPNYSSELNVNALELDDSALYLCASSHPNLLAGNYYGYTFGSGTRLTVV.

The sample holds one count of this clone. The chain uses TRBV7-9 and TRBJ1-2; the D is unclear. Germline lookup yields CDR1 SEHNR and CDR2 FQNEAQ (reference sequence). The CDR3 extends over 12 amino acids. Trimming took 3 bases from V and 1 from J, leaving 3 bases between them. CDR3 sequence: CASSFGNYGYTF. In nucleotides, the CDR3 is TGTGCCAGCAGCTTCGGTAACTATGGCTACACCTTC.

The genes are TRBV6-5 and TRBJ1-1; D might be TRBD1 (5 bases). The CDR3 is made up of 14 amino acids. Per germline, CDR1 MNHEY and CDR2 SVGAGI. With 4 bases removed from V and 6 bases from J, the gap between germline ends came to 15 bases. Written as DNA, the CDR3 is TGTGCCAGCAGTTCCTCAGGGTTGAGGGCTGAAGCTTTCTTT. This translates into CASSSSGLRAEAFF.

CDR3 protein: CASSMGTRGREKLFF. DNA of the CDR3: TGTGCCAGTAGTATGGGAACCAGGGGGCGCGAAAAACTGTTTTTT. The chain carries TRBV19 and TRBJ1-4; 8 bases fit TRBD1. This CDR3 is 15 amino acids long. CDR1 is LNHDA and CDR2 is SQIVND in the germline V gene (reference sequence). Trimming removed 3 bases from V and 8 bases from J; junction bases left unmatched: 8.

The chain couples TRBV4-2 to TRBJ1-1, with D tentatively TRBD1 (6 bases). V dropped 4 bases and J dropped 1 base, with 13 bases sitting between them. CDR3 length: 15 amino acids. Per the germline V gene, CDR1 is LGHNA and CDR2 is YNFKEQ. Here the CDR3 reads CASSRPDRQNTEAFF. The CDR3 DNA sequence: TGTGCCAGCAGCCGCCCGGACAGACAGAACACTGAAGCTTTCTTT.

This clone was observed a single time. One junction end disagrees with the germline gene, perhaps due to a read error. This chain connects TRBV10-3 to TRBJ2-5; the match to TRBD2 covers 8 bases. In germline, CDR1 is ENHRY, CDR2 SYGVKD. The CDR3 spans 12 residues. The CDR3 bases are TGTGCCATCAGTGAGGAATTAGCGGGGTTGGACTTC. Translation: CAISEELAGLDF.

CDR3 sequence: CASSRGGRAGNTIYF. As DNA, the CDR3 is TGTGCCAGCAGTAGAGGGGGGAGGGCAGGAAACACCATATATTTT. The V and J genes are TRBV6-5 and TRBJ1-3; perhaps TRBD1 as D (6 bases). Trimming cost V 5 bases and J 4 bases, with 15 bases left between them. Germline CDR1 MNHEY, CDR2 SVGAGI. The CDR3 has 15 amino acids.

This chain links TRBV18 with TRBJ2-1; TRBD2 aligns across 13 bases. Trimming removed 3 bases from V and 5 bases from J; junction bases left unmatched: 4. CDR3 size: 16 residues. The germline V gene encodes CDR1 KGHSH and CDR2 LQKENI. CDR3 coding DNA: TGTGCCAGCTCACCGGGGACTAGCGGGGTCCACAATGAGCAGTTCTTC. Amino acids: CASSPGTSGVHNEQFF. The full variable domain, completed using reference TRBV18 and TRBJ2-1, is NAGVMQNPRHLVRRRGQEARLRCSPMKGHSHVYWYRQLPEEGLKFMVYLQKENIIDESGMPKERFSAEFPKEGPSILRIQQVVRGDSAAYFCASSPGTSGVHNEQFFGPGTRLTVL.

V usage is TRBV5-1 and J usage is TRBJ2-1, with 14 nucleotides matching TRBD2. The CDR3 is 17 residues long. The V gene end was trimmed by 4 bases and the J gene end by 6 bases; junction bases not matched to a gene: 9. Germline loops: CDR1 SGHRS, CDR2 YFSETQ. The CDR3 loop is CASSPLPGTSGSNEQFF. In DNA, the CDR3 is TGCGCCAGCAGCCCCCTACCCGGGACTAGCGGGAGCAATGAGCAGTTCTTC.

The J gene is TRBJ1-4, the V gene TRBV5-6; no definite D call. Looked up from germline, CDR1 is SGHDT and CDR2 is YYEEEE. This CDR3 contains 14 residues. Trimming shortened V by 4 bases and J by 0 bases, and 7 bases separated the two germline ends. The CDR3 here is CASSHQSTNEKLFF. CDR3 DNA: TGTGCCAGCAGCCACCAGTCAACTAATGAAAAACTGTTTTTT.

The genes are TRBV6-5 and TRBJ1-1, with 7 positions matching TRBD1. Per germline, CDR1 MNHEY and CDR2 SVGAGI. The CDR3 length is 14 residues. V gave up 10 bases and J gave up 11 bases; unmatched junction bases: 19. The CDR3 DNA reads TGTGCCACCGAAAGACAGGGTTTTAATTCCGGCGCTTTCTTT. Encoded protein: CATERQGFNSGAFF.

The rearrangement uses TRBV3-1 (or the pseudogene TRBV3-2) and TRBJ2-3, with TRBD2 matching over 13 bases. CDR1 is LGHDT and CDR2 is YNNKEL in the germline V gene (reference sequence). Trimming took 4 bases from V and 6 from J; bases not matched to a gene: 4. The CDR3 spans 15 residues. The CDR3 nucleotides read TGTGCCAGCAGCCGCGGACTAGCGGGGGCGGATACGCAGTATTTT. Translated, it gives CASSRGLAGADTQYF.

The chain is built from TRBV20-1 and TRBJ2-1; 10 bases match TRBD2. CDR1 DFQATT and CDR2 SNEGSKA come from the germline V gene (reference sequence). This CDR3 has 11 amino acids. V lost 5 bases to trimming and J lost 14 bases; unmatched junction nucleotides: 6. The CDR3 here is CSAYSGGIKFF. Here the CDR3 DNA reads TGCAGTGCTTATAGCGGGGGGATCAAGTTCTTC.

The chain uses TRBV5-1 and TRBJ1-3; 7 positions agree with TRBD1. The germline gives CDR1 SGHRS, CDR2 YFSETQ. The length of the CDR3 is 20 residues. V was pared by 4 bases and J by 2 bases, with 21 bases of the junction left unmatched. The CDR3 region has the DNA TGCGCCAGCAGCCGAGCACGAGGGACAGCAGACTCTCCGACTGGAAACACCATATATTTT. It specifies CASSRARGTADSPTGNTIYF. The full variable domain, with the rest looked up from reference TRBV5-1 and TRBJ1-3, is KAGVTQTPRYLIKTRGQQVTLSCSPISGHRSVSWYQQTPGQGLQFLFEYFSETQRNKGNFPGRFSGRQFSNSRSEMNVSTLELGDSALYLCASSRARGTADSPTGNTIYFGEGSWLTVV.

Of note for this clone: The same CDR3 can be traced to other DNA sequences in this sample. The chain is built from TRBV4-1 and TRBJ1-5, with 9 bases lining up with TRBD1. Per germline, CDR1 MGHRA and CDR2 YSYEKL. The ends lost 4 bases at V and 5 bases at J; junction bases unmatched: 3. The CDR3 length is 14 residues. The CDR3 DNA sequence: TGCGCCAGCAGCCTGGGACAGGGTGATCAGCCCCAGCATTTT. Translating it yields CASSLGQGDQPQHF.

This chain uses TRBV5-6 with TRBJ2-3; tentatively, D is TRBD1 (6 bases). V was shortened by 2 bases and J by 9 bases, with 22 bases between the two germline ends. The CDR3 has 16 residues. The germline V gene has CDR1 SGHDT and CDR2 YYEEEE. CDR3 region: CASSLMGQTARGTQYF. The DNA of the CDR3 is TGTGCCAGCAGCTTAATGGGGCAGACCGCGAGGGGGACGCAGTATTTT.

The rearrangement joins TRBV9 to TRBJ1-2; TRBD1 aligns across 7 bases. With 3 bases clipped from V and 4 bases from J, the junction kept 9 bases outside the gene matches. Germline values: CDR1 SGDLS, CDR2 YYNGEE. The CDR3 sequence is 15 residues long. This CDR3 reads CASSGYRGLRYGYTF. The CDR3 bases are TGTGCCAGCAGCGGATACAGGGGTCTTCGCTATGGCTACACCTTC. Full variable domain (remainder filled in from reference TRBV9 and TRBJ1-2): DSGVTQTPKHLITATGQRVTLRCSPRSGDLSVYWYQQSLDQGLQFLIQYYNGEERAKGNILERFSAQQFPDLHSELNLSSLELGDSALYFCASSGYRGLRYGYTFGSGTRLTVV.

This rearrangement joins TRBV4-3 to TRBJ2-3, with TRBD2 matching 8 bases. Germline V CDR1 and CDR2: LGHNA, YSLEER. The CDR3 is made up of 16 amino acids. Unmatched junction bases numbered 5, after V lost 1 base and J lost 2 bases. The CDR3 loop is CASSQAARGATDTQYF. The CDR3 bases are TGCGCCAGCAGCCAAGCGGCGCGGGGGGCCACAGATACGCAGTATTTT.

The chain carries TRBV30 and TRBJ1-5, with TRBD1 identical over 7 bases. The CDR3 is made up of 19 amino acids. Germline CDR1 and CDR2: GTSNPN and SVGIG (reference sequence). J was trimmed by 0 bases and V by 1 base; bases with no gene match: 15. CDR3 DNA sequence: TGTGCCTGGAGTGCCAGACCGACAGGGAACTTGCGTAGCAATCAGCCCCAGCATTTT. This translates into CAWSARPTGNLRSNQPQHF. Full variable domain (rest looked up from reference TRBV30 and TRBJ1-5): SQTIHQWPATLVQPVGSPLSLECTVEGTSNPNLYWYRQAAGRGLQLLFYSVGIGQISSEVPQNLSASRPQDRQFILSSKKLLLSDSGFYLCAWSARPTGNLRSNQPQHFGDGTRLSIL.

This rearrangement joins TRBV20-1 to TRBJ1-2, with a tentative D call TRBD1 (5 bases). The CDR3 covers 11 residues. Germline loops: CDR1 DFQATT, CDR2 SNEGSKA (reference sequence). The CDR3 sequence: CRGGGGDGYTF. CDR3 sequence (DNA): TGCAGGGGGGGAGGTGGGGATGGCTACACCTTC.

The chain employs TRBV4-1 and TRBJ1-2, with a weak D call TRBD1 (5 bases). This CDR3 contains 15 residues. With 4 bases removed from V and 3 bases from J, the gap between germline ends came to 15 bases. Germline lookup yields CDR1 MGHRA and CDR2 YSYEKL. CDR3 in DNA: TGCGCCAGCAGCCCGACAGCAAGGGGTGACTATGGCTACACCTTC. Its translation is CASSPTARGDYGYTF.

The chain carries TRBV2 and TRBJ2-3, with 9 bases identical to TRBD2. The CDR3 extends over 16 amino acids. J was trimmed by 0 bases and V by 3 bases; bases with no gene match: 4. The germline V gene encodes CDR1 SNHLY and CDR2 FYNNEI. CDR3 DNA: TGTGCCAGCAGTGAGAGGGGACTAGCTAGCACAGATACGCAGTATTTT. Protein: CASSERGLASTDTQYF.

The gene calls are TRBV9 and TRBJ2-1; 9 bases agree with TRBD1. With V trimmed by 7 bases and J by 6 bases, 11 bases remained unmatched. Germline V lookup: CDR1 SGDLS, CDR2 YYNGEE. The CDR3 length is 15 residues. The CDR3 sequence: CASVTTGTGSNEQFF. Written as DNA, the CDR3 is TGTGCCAGCGTTACAACCGGGACAGGGAGCAATGAGCAGTTCTTC.

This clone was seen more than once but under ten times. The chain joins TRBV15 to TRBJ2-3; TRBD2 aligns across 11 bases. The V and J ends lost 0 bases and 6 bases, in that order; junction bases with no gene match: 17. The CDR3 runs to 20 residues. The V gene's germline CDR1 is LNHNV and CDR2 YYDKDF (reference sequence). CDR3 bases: TGTGCCACCAGCAGAGATCAAGCCAGTAGCGGGGGGGCCGAGGCGGATACGCAGTATTTT. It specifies CATSRDQASSGGAEADTQYF.

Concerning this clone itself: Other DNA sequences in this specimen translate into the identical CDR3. The CDR3 sequence is CASSGQANTEAFF. The CDR3 DNA reads TGTGCCAGCAGCGGACAGGCCAACACTGAAGCTTTCTTT. The gene calls are TRBV3-1 (or the pseudogene TRBV3-2) and TRBJ1-1; the match to TRBD1 covers 7 bases. Germline CDR1 reads LGHDT; CDR2 reads YNNKEL (reference sequence). With 5 bases clipped from V and 2 bases from J, the junction kept 2 bases outside the gene matches. There are 13 residues in the CDR3.

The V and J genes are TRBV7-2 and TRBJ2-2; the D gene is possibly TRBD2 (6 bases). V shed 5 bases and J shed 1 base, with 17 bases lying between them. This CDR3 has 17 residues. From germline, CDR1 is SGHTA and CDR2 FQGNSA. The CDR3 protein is CASSPIPRGVNTGELFF. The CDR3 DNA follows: TGTGCCAGCAGCCCCATCCCGCGCGGGGTGAACACCGGGGAGCTGTTTTTT.

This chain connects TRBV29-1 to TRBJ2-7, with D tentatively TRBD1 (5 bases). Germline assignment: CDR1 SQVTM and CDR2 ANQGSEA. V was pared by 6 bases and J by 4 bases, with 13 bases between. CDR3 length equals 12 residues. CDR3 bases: TGCAGCGTGGATATGGGGCCTTACGAGCAGTACTTC. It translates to CSVDMGPYEQYF.

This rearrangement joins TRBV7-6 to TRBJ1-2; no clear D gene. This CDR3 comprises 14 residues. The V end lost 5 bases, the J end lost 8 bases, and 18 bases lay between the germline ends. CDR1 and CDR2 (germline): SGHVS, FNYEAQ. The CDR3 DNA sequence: TGTGCCAGCAGCCCATTTGGTACAGTCGAAGGCTACACCTTC. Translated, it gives CASSPFGTVEGYTF. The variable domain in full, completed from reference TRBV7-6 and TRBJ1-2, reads GAGVSQSPRYKVTKRGQDVALRCDPISGHVSLYWYRQALGQGPEFLTYFNYEAQQDKSGLPNDRFSAERPEGSISTLTIQRTEQRDSAMYRCASSPFGTVEGYTFGSGTRLTVV.